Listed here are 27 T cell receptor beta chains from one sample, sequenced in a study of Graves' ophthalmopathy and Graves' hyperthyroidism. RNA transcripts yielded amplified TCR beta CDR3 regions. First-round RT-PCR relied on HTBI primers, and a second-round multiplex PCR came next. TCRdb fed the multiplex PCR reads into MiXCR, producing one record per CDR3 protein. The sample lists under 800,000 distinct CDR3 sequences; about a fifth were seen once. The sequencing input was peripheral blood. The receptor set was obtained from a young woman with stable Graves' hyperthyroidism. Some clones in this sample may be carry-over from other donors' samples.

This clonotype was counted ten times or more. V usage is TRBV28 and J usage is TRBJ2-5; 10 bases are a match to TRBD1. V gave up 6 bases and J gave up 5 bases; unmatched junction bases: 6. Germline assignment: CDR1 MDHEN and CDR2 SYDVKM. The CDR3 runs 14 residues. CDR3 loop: CASRDRGYRETQYF. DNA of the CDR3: TGTGCCAGCAGGGACAGGGGGTATCGGGAGACCCAGTACTTC.

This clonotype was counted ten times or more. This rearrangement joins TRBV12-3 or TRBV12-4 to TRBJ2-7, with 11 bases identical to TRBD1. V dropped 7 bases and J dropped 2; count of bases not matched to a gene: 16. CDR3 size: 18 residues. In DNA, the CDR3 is TGTGCCAGCACTACAACGGACAGGGGGCTACATTCTACCTACGAGCAGTACTTC. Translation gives CASTTTDRGLHSTYEQYF.

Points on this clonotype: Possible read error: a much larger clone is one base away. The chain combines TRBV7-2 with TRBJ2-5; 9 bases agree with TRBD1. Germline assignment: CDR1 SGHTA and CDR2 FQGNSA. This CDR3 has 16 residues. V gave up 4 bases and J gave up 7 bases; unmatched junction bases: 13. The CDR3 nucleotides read TGTGCCAGCAGCTCAAGGACAGGGGTCAATCTTGGGACCCAGTACTTC. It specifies CASSSRTGVNLGTQYF.

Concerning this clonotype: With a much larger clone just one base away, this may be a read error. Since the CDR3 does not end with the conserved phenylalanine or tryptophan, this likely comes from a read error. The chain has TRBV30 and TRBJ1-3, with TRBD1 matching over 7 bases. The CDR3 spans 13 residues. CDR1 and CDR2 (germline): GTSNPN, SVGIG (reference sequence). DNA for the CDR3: TGTGCGTGGCAGACAGGGACTGGAAGCACCATATATGTT. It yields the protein CAWQTGTGSTIYV.

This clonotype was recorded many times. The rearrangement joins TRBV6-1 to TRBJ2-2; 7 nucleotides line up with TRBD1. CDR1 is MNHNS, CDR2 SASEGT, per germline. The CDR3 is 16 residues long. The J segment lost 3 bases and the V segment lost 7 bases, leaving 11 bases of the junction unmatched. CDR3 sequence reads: CASTLRGSRDTGELFF. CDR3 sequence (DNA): TGTGCCAGCACCCTCAGGGGGTCCAGGGACACCGGGGAGCTGTTTTTT.

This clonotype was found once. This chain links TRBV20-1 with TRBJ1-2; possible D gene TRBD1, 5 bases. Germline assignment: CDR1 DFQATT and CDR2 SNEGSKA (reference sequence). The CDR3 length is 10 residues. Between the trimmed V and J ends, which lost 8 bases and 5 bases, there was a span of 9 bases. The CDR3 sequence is CSTEGYGYTF. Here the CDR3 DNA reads TGCAGTACCGAGGGGTATGGCTACACCTTC.

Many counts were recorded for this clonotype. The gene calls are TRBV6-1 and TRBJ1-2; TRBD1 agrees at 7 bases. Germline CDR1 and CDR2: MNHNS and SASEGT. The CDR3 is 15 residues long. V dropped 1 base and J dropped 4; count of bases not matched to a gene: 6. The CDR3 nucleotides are TGTGCCAGCAGTGAAGATTTCCACAGGGGCTATGGCTACACCTTC. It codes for CASSEDFHRGYGYTF.

This CDR3 reads CASSPRDRVNSPLHF. In DNA form, the CDR3 reads TGTGCCAGCAGCCCCCGGGACAGGGTTAATTCACCCCTCCACTTT. V is TRBV7-9 and J is TRBJ1-6; 9 bases line up with TRBD1. The CDR3 is 15 amino acids. The V and J ends lost 5 bases and 6 bases, in that order; junction bases with no gene match: 5. Germline V gives CDR1 SEHNR, CDR2 FQNEAQ (reference sequence).

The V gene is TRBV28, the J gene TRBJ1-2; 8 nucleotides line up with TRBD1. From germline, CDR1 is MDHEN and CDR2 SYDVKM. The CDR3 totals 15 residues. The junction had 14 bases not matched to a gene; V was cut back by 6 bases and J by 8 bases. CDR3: CASRLGQGYFGGYTF. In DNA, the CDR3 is TGTGCCAGCAGACTCGGACAGGGATATTTCGGGGGCTACACCTTC.

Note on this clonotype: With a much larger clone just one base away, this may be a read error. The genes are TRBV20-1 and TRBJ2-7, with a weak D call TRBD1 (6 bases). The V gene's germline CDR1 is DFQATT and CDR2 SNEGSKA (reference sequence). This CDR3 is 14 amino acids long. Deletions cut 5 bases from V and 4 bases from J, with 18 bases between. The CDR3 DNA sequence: TGCAGTGCTGTCCCGGGACATGGGTTTTACGAGCAGTACTTC. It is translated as CSAVPGHGFYEQYF.

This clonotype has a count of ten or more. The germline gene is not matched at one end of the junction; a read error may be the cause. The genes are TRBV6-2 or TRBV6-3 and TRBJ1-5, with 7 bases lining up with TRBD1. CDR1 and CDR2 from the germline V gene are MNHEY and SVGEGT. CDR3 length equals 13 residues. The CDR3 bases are TGTGTCAGCAGAACGGACAGGAATCAGCCCCAGCATTTT. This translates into CVSRTDRNQPQHF.

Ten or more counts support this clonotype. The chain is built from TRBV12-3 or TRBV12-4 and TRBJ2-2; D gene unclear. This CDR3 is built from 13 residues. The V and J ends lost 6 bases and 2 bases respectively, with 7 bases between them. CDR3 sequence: CASSPYNTGELFF. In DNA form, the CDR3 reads TGTGCCAGCAGCCCTTATAACACCGGGGAGCTGTTTTTT.

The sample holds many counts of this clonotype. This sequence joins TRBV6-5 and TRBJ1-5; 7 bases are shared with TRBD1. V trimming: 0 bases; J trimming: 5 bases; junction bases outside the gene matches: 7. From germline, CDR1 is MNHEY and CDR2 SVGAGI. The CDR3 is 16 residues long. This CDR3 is CASSYSGQVKYQPQHF. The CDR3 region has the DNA TGTGCCAGCAGTTACTCAGGACAGGTGAAATATCAGCCCCAGCATTTT.

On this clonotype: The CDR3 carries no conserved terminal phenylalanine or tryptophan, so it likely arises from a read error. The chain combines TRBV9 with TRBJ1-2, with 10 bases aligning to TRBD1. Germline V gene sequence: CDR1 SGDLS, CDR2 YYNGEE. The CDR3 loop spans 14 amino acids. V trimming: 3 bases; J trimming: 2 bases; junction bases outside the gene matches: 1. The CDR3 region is CASSAGQGNYGYTY. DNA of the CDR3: TGTGCCAGCAGCGCGGGACAGGGGAACTATGGCTACACCTAC.

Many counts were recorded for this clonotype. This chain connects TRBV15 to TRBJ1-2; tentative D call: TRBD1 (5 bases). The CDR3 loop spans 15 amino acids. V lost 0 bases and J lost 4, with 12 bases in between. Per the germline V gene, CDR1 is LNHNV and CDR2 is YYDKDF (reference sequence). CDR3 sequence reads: CATSRDGDWGYGYTF. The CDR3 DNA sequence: TGTGCCACCAGCAGAGATGGGGACTGGGGCTATGGCTACACCTTC.

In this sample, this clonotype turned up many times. The DNA for the CDR3 is TGTGCCAGCAGTGGAGTTGACAGGGTATTCCAGCCCCAGCATTTT. This encodes CASSGVDRVFQPQHF. This chain uses TRBV2 with TRBJ1-5, with 7 bases identical to TRBD1. Trimming at V came to 4 bases and at J to 7 bases, leaving 10 bases not matched to a gene. The germline gives CDR1 SNHLY, CDR2 FYNNEI. This CDR3 comprises 15 residues.

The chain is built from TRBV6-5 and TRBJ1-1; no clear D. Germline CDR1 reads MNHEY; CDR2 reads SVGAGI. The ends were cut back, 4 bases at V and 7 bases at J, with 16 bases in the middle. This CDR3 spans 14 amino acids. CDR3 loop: CASSSTQDWGEAFF. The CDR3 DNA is TGTGCCAGCAGTTCCACTCAGGATTGGGGTGAAGCTTTCTTT.

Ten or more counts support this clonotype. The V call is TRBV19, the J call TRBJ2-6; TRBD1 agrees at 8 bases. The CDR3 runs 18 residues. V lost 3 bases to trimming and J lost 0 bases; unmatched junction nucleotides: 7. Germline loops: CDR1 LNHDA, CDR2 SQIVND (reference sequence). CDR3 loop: CASSILWTGSSGANVLTF. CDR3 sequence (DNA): TGTGCCAGTAGTATTTTGTGGACAGGGAGCTCTGGGGCCAACGTCCTGACTTTC.

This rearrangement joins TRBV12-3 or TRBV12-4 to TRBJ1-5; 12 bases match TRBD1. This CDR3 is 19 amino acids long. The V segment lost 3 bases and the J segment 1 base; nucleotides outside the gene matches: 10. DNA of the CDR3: TGTGCCAGCAGTTTCATCCGGGACAGGGGGCGTTTGAGCAATCAGCCCCAGCATTTT. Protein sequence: CASSFIRDRGRLSNQPQHF.

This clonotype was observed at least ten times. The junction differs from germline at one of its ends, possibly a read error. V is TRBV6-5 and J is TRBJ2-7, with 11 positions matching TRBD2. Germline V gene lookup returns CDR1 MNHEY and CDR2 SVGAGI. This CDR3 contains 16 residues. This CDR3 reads CASTLRLAGSSYGQYF. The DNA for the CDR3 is TGTGCCAGCACCCTTCGACTAGCGGGAAGCTCCTACGGGCAGTACTTC.

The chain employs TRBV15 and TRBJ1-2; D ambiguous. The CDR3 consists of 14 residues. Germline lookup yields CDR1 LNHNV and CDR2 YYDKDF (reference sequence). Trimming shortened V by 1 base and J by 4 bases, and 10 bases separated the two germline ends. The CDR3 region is CATSRGSWSYGYTF. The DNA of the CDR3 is TGTGCCACCAGCAGAGGGAGTTGGAGCTATGGCTACACCTTC.

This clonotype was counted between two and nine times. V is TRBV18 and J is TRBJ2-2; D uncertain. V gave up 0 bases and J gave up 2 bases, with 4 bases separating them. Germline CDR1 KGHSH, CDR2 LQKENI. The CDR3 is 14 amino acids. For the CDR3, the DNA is TGTGCCAGCTCACCACCACTTAACACCGGGGAGCTGTTTTTT. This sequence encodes CASSPPLNTGELFF.

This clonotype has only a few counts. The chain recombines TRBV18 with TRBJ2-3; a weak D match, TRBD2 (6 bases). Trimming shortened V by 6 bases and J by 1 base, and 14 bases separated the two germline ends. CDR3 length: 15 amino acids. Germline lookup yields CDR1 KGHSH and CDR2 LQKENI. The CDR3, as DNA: TGTGCCAGCTCCGGCGGGGAAGTGGGCACAGATACGCAGTATTTT. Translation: CASSGGEVGTDTQYF.

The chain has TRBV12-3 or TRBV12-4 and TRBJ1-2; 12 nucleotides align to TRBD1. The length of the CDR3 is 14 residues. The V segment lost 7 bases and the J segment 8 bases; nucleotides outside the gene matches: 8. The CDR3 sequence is CASTWGTGGQGYTF. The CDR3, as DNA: TGTGCCAGCACCTGGGGGACAGGGGGCCAGGGCTACACCTTC.

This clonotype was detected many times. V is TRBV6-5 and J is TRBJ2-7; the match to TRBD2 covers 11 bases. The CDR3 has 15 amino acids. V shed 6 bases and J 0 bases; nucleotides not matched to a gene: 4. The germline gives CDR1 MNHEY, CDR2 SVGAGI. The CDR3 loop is CASRLAGGPSYEQYF. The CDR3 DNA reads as TGTGCCAGCAGGTTAGCGGGAGGGCCCTCCTACGAGCAGTACTTC.

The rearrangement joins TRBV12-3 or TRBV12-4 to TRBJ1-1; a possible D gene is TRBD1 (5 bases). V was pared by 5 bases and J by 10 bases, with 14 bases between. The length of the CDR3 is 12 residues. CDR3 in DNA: TGTGCCAGCAGTGAAATAAGGGGATTAGCTTTCTTT. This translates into CASSEIRGLAFF.

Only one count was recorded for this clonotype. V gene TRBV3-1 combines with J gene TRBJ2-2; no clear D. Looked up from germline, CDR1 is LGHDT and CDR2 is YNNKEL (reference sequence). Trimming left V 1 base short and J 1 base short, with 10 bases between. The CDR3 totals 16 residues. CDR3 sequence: CASSQVGEGNTGELFF. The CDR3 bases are TGTGCCAGCAGCCAAGTTGGTGAAGGGAACACCGGGGAGCTGTTTTTT.